A selection of T cell receptor beta chains follows, all from one sample in a study of glioma-infiltrating T cells. TCRdb itself ran the multiplex PCR reads through MiXCR, one entry per CDR3 protein. This repertoire shows around 97,000 distinct CDR3 sequences, around 28% found once; its top ten account for about 40%. Material for sequencing was glioma tissue, nonneoplastic brain tissue, or PBMCs (not recorded which). The receptors come from a human donor with low-grade glioma or glioblastoma, undergoing nonglioma brain surgery, or in good health (not recorded which). The CDR3 runs from the conserved cysteine through the conserved F or W. A D gene is named only where the DNA matches it firmly. Where a row states a size, it is once, few, many or the class of an expanded clone; other rows omit it.

V gene	clone size	D gene	J gene	CDR3 DNA	CDR3 protein
TRBV20-1	many	TRBD1	TRBJ2-1	TGCAGTGCTAGTGGGACAGGGGGCAGGTATGAGCAGTTCTTC	CSASGTGGRYEQFF
TRBV7-2	NA	NA	TRBJ2-3	TGTGCCAGCAGCTCTCAGGGGATAGATACGCAGTATTTT	CASSSQGIDTQYF
TRBV7-2	many	NA	TRBJ2-3	TGTGCCAGCAGCTTAGTGATTCAGAGCACAGATACGCAGTATTTT	CASSLVIQSTDTQYF
TRBV19	few	NA	TRBJ2-7	TGTGCCAGTAGTTTAGGAAGCCCAGCCTACGAGCAGTACTTC	CASSLGSPAYEQYF
TRBV29-1	NA	NA	TRBJ1-2	TGCAGCGTTGAGTTTGCGGGAGAAGGTGGCTACACCTTC	CSVEFAGEGGYTF
TRBV5-1	few	TRBD1	TRBJ1-1	TGCGCCAGCAGCTTGACCAGCGGAACATCAGGGGGGCGGGAAGCTTTCTTT	CASSLTSGTSGGREAFF
TRBV19	few	NA	TRBJ1-1	TGTGCCAGTAGTCCGGAACCCCTGACTGAAGCTTTCTTT	CASSPEPLTEAFF
TRBV7-9	NA	TRBD1	TRBJ2-3	TGTGCCAGCAGACCCCGGGACAGGGGGCGAGATACGCAGTATTTT	CASRPRDRGRDTQYF
TRBV6-1	NA	NA	TRBJ1-2	TGTGCCAGCAGACAGAACCAGGGCTACACCTTC	CASRQNQGYTF
TRBV20-1	NA	NA	TRBJ2-3	TGCAGGGGAGGGGGAAAAGATACGAAGTATTTT	CRGGGKDTKYF
TRBV12-3/TRBV12-4	NA	NA	TRBJ2-5	TGTGCCAGCAGTAGGAAACAAGAGACCCAGTACTTC	CASSRKQETQYF
TRBV7-2	many	TRBD1	TRBJ2-3	TGTGCCAGCAGCCAGGGGGATCAAGATACGCAGTATTTT	CASSQGDQDTQYF
TRBV7-9	NA	NA	TRBJ2-5	TGTGCCAGCAGCTTAGTAGTGGTCTACCAAGAGACCCAGTACTTC	CASSLVVVYQETQYF
TRBV20-1	many	TRBD1	TRBJ2-7	TGCAGTGCCCCAAGGGGACAGGGGCTTTCCTACGAGCAGTACTTC	CSAPRGQGLSYEQYF
TRBV19	many	NA	TRBJ1-6	TGTGCCAGTAGGTCGGGACCGGAGATGCCACCCCTCCACTTT	CASRSGPEMPPLHF
TRBV7-8	many	TRBD2	TRBJ2-3	TGTGCCAGCAGCTTTCCGGGGGGGCCCGCGGATACGCAGTATTTT	CASSFPGGPADTQYF
TRBV20-1	few	TRBD1	TRBJ2-3	TGCAGTGCTAGAGATCAATCGACAGGGGCGCAGGAAGATACGCAGTATTTT	CSARDQSTGAQEDTQYF
TRBV7-6	NA	TRBD1	TRBJ2-2	TGTGCCAGCAGCTTACAGGGGGCCACCGGGGAGCTGTTTTTT	CASSLQGATGELFF
TRBV18	few	TRBD1	TRBJ2-1	TGTGCCAGCTCATGGGACAGGGGGCTTAATGAGCAGTTCTTC	CASSWDRGLNEQFF
TRBV20-1	many	NA	TRBJ1-5	TGCAGTGCTAGAAACGGGGGGGCAGGTCAGCCCCAGCATTTT	CSARNGGAGQPQHF
TRBV29-1	NA	NA	TRBJ2-1	TGCAGCGTCGTAGGGGGAGGATACAGTGAGCAGTTCTTC	CSVVGGGYSEQFF
TRBV7-6	few	NA	TRBJ2-1	TGTGCCAGCAGCTTAGGTCAGGGGGGGTTCGATGAGCAGTTCTTC	CASSLGQGGFDEQFF
TRBV5-8	NA	NA	TRBJ1-5	TGTGCCAGCAGCTTATTCAAGCCCCAGCATTTT	CASSLFKPQHF
TRBV9	NA	NA	TRBJ1-1	TGTGCCAGCAGCGTTAATCCGGGGTGGACCACTGAAGCTTTCTTT	CASSVNPGWTTEAFF
TRBV4-3	NA	TRBD1	TRBJ1-1	TGCGCCAGCAGCCAAGCCCTCCACAGGGGAAACACTGAAGCTTTCTTT	CASSQALHRGNTEAFF
TRBV6-4	many	TRBD2	TRBJ2-1	TGTGCCACCAGAAGCGGGGGGGACTACAATGAGCAGTTCTTC	CATRSGGDYNEQFF
TRBV4-1	NA	TRBD1	TRBJ1-1	TGCGTCAGCAGCCGATATTCCCTGAGAGGGGGCAGTGAGGACACTGAAGCTTTCTTT	CVSSRYSLRGGSEDTEAFF
TRBV9	once	NA	TRBJ2-1	TGTGCCAGCAGCTTAGGCTGGGGTAGTGAGCAGTTCTTC	CASSLGWGSEQFF
TRBV29-1	few	TRBD1	TRBJ2-3	TGCAGCGTTTCGGGACAGGGCTACACAGATACGCAGTATTTT	CSVSGQGYTDTQYF
TRBV12-3/TRBV12-4	NA	TRBD1	TRBJ2-1	TGTGCCAGCAGTCTACAGGGGTTTGAACAGTTCTTC	CASSLQGFEQFF